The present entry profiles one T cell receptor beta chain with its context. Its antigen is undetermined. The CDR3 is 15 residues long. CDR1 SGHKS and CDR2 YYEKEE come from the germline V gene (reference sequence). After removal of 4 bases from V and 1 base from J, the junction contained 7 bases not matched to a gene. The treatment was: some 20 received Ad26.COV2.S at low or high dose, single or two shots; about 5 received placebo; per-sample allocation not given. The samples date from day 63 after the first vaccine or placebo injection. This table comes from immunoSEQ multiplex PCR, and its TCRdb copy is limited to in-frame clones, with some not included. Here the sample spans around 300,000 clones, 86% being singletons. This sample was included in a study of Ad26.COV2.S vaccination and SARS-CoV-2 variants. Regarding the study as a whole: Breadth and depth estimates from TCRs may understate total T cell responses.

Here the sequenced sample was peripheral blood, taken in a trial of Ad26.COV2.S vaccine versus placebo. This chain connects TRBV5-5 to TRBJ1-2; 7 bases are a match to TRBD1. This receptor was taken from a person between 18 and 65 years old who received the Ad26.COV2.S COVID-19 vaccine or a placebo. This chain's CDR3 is CASSRGTALNYGYTF. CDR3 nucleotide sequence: TGTGCCAGCAGCCGGGGGACAGCCCTTAACTATGGCTACACCTTC. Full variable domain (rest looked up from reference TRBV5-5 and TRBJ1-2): DAGVTQSPTHLIKTRGQQVTLRCSPISGHKSVSWYQQVLGQGPQFIFQYYEKEERGRGNFPDRFSARQFPNYSSELNVNALLLGDSALYLCASSRGTALNYGYTFGSGTRLTVV.